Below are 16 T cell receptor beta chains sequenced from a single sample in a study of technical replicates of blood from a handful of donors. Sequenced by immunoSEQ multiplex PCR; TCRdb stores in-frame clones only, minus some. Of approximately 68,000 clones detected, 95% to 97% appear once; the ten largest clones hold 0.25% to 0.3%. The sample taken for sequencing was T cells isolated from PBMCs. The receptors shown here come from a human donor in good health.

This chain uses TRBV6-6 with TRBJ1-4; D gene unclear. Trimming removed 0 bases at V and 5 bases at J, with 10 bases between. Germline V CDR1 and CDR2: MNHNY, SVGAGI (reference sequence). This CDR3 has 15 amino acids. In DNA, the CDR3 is TGTGCCAGCAGTTACTCCGACGGAGGGAATGAAAAACTGTTTTTT. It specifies CASSYSDGGNEKLFF.

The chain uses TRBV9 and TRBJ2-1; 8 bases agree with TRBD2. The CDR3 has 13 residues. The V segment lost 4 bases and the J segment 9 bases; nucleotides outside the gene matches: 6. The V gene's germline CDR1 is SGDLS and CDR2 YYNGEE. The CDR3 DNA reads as TGTGCCAGCAGCTTGGGACTAGTCCGTGAGCAGTTCTTC. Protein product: CASSLGLVREQFF.

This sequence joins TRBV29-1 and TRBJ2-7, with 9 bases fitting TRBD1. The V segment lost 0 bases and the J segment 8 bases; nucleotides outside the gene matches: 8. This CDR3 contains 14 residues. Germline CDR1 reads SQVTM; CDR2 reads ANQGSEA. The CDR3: CSVEEEDRGFQQYF. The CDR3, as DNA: TGCAGCGTTGAAGAAGAGGACAGGGGATTTCAGCAGTACTTC.

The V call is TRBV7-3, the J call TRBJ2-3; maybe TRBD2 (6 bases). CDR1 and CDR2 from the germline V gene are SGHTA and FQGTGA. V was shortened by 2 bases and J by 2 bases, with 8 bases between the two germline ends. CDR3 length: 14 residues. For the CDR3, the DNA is TGTGCCAGCAGCTTACTAGCGAACACAGATACGCAGTATTTT. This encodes CASSLLANTDTQYF.

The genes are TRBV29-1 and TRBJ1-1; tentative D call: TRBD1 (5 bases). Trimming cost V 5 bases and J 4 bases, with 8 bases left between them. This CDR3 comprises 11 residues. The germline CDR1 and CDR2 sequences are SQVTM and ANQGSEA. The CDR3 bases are TGCAGCGTTCGGGGGGGCACTGAAGCTTTCTTT. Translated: CSVRGGTEAFF. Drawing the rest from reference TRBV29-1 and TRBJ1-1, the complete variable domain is SAVISQKPSRDICQRGTSLTIQCQVDSQVTMMFWYRQQPGQSLTLIATANQGSEATYESGFVIDKFPISRPNLTFSTLTVSNMSPEDSSIYLCSVRGGTEAFFGQGTRLTVV.

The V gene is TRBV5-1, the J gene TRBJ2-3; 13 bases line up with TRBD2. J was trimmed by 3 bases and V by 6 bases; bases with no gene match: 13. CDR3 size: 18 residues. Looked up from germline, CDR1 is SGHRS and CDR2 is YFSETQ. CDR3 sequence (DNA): TGCGCCAGCACCAGCTTGGGGGGGACTAGCGGGATAACAGATACGCAGTATTTT. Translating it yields CASTSLGGTSGITDTQYF.

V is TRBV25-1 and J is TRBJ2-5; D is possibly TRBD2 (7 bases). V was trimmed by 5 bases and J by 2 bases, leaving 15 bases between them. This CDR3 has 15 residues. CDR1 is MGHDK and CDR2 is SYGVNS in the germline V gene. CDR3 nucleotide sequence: TGTGCCAGCAGTCTGTTGGGGGGGCCACAAGAGACCCAGTACTTC. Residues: CASSLLGGPQETQYF.

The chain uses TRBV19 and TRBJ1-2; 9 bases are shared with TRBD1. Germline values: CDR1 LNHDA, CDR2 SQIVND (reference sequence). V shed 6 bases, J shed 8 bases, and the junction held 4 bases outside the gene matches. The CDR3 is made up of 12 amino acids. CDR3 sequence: CASSVQGAGYTF. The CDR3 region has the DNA TGTGCCAGTAGCGTACAGGGGGCAGGCTACACCTTC. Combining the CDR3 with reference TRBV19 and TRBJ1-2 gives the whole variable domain DGGITQSPKYLFRKEGQNVTLSCEQNLNHDAMYWYRQDPGQGLRLIYYSQIVNDFQKGDIAEGYSVSREKKESFPLTVTSAQKNPTAFYLCASSVQGAGYTFGSGTRLTVV.

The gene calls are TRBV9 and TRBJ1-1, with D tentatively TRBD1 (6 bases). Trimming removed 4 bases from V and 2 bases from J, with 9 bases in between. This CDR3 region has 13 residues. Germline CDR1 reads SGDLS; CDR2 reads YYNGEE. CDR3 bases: TGTGCCAGCAGCCCGGGACATAACACTGAAGCTTTCTTT. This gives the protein CASSPGHNTEAFF. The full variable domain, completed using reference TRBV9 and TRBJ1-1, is DSGVTQTPKHLITATGQRVTLRCSPRSGDLSVYWYQQSLDQGLQFLIQYYNGEERAKGNILERFSAQQFPDLHSELNLSSLELGDSALYFCASSPGHNTEAFFGQGTRLTVV.

The CDR3 loop reads CASSARTGGPRETQYF. CDR3 bases: TGTGCCAGCAGCGCGAGGACAGGGGGCCCGCGAGAGACCCAGTACTTC. This sequence joins TRBV9 and TRBJ2-5; 11 bases map to TRBD1. V shed 3 bases, J shed 4 bases, and the junction held 8 bases outside the gene matches. CDR1 and CDR2 from the germline V gene are SGDLS and YYNGEE. This CDR3 has 16 amino acids. The complete variable domain, with remaining parts taken from reference TRBV9 and TRBJ2-5, reads DSGVTQTPKHLITATGQRVTLRCSPRSGDLSVYWYQQSLDQGLQFLIQYYNGEERAKGNILERFSAQQFPDLHSELNLSSLELGDSALYFCASSARTGGPRETQYFGPGTRLLVL.

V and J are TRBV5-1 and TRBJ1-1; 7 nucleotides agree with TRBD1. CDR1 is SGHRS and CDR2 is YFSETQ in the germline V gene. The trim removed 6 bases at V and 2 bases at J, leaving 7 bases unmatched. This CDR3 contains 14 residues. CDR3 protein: CASTNTGDNTEAFF. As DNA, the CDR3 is TGCGCCAGCACCAATACAGGGGATAACACTGAAGCTTTCTTT.

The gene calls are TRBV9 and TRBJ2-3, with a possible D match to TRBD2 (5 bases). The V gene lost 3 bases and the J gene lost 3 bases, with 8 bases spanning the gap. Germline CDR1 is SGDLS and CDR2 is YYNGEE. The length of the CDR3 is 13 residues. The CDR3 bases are TGTGCCAGCAGCGAGTGGACTACAGATACGCAGTATTTT. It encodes CASSEWTTDTQYF.

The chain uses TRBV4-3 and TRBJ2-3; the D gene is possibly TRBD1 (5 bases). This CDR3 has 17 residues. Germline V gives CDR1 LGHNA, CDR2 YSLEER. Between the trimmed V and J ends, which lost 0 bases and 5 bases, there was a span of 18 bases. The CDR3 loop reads CASSQDQGWDQGDTQYF. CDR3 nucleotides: TGCGCCAGCAGCCAAGACCAGGGATGGGATCAGGGAGATACGCAGTATTTT.

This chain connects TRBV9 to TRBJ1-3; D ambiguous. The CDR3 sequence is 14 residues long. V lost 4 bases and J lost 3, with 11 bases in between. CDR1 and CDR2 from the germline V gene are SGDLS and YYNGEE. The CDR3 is CASSSREDGNTIYF. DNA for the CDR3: TGTGCCAGCAGCTCGCGAGAGGATGGAAACACCATATATTTT.

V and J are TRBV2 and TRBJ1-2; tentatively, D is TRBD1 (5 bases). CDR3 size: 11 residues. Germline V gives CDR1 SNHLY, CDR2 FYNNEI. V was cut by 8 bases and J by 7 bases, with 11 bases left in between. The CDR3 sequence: CASRPTAGYTF. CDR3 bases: TGTGCCAGCCGACCGACAGCTGGCTACACCTTC.

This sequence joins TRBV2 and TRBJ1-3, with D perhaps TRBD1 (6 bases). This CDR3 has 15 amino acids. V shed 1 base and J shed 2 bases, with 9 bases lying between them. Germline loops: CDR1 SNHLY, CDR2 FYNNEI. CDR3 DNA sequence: TGTGCCAGCAGTGAAGACAGGGAAGCTGGAAACACCATATATTTT. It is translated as CASSEDREAGNTIYF.